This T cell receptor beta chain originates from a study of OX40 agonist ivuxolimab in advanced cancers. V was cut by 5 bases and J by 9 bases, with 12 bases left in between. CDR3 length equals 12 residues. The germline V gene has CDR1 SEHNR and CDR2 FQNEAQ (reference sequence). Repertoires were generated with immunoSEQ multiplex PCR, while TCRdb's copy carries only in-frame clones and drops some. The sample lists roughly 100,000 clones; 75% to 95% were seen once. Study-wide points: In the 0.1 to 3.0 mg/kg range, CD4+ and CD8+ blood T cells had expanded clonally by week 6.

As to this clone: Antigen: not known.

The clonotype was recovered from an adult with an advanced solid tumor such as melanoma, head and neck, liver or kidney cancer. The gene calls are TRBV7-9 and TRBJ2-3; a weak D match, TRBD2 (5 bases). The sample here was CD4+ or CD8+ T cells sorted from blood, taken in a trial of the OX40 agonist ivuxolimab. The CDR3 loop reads CASSQSGFTQYF. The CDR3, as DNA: TGTGCCAGCAGCCAAAGCGGCTTCACGCAGTATTTT.